The 20 T cell receptor beta chains given below trace back to one sample, sequenced in a study of blood T cell repertoires in COVID-19. Repertoires were generated with immunoSEQ multiplex PCR, while TCRdb's copy carries only in-frame clones and drops some. The repertoire holds approximately 460,000 clones, with roughly nine tenths as singletons. The sequencing sample was made of peripheral blood. Receptor source: a man younger than 35 with COVID-19, enrolled during active disease.

The V and J genes are TRBV5-1 and TRBJ1-2; possible D gene TRBD1, 5 bases. The germline V and J ends were trimmed by 0 bases and 0 bases, with 18 bases remaining between them. The CDR3 has 18 amino acids. Germline CDR1 reads SGHRS; CDR2 reads YFSETQ. CDR3 DNA sequence: TGCGCCAGCAGCTTGGAATTTGGCGGGGCGCAGGCTAACTATGGCTACACCTTC. Translated: CASSLEFGGAQANYGYTF.

This clone appeared once. This rearrangement joins TRBV6-5 to TRBJ2-5; D might be TRBD2 (7 bases). Germline V CDR1 and CDR2: MNHEY, SVGAGI. The CDR3 consists of 15 residues. Trimming took off 3 bases at V and 4 bases at J, with 15 bases between the two ends. The CDR3 spells CASSYGGRGTETQYF. Written as DNA, the CDR3 is TGTGCCAGCAGTTATGGGGGGCGGGGGACAGAGACCCAGTACTTC.

The chain combines TRBV18 with TRBJ2-3; TRBD2 matches 10 bases. V trimming: 3 bases; J trimming: 6 bases; junction bases outside the gene matches: 9. Germline V CDR1 and CDR2: KGHSH, LQKENI. The CDR3 extends over 16 amino acids. As DNA, the CDR3 is TGTGCCAGCTCACCCACGCTGCTAGCGGGAGCTGATACGCAGTATTTT. This sequence encodes CASSPTLLAGADTQYF.

The chain uses TRBV5-1 and TRBJ2-5; the match to TRBD2 covers 16 bases. Germline V gene sequence: CDR1 SGHRS, CDR2 YFSETQ. The J segment lost 4 bases and the V segment lost 7 bases, leaving 13 bases of the junction unmatched. This CDR3 has 18 amino acids. This CDR3 is CASRPGLAGGLNRETQYF. The CDR3 DNA reads TGCGCCAGCCGCCCGGGACTAGCGGGAGGGCTAAATAGAGAGACCCAGTACTTC.

This chain joins TRBV27 and TRBJ2-3; D remains unclear. Looked up from germline, CDR1 is MNHEY and CDR2 is SMNVEV (reference sequence). The CDR3 extends over 13 amino acids. Trimming removed 4 bases from V and 8 bases from J, with 13 bases in between. The CDR3 DNA is TGTGCCAGCAGTTCTGGAGTAGGCCGTACGCAGTATTTT. Protein product: CASSSGVGRTQYF.

The sample holds a few counts of this clone. The chain is built from TRBV6-4 and TRBJ2-3; 10 bases line up with TRBD1. Germline CDR1 reads MRHNA; CDR2 reads SNTAGT. The junction had 2 bases not matched to a gene; V was cut back by 4 bases and J by 1 base. The CDR3 runs to 15 residues. Written as DNA, the CDR3 is TGTGCCAGCAGTGCCGGGACAGGGGGCACAGATACGCAGTATTTT. Its protein is CASSAGTGGTDTQYF.

The rearrangement joins TRBV4-1 to TRBJ2-7; D might be TRBD2 (5 bases). The CDR3 has 15 residues. V lost 4 bases to trimming and J lost 4 bases, with 17 bases between them. Germline V gene lookup returns CDR1 MGHRA and CDR2 YSYEKL. The CDR3 spells CASSPEITRTYEQYF. In nucleotides, the CDR3 is TGCGCCAGCAGCCCCGAGATTACAAGGACTTACGAGCAGTACTTC.

J is TRBJ2-1 and V is TRBV7-3, with 10 bases matching TRBD1. The junction had 10 bases not matched to a gene; V was cut back by 5 bases and J by 9 bases. Germline values: CDR1 SGHTA, CDR2 FQGTGA. The CDR3 spans 15 residues. CDR3 residues: CASSLSGTGVSEQFF. The CDR3 DNA reads as TGTGCCAGCAGCCTTTCCGGGACAGGGGTCAGTGAGCAGTTCTTC.

The chain combines TRBV6-6 with TRBJ2-3; perhaps TRBD1 as D (8 bases). V lost 6 bases and J 3 bases, leaving 13 bases between the germline ends. This CDR3 has 14 residues. Looked up from germline, CDR1 is MNHNY and CDR2 is SVGAGI (reference sequence). The CDR3 reads CASRTGEGTDTQYF. The CDR3 DNA sequence: TGTGCCAGCAGGACAGGGGAGGGAACAGATACGCAGTATTTT.

V is TRBV29-1 and J is TRBJ1-3, with 10 bases matching TRBD1. CDR3 size: 14 residues. Germline V gene sequence: CDR1 SQVTM, CDR2 ANQGSEA. Losses at the gene ends were 7 bases for V and 3 bases for J; bases not matched to a gene: 6. The CDR3 protein is CSGTGGSVGNTIYF. The CDR3 bases are TGCAGCGGGACAGGGGGAAGTGTTGGAAACACCATATATTTT.

The genes are TRBV19 and TRBJ2-2; D call uncertain. There are 14 residues in the CDR3. V was trimmed by 1 base and J by 7 bases, leaving 10 bases between them. In germline, CDR1 is LNHDA, CDR2 SQIVND (reference sequence). The CDR3 loop reads CASSIGGLNGELFF. CDR3 nucleotides: TGTGCCAGTAGTATAGGCGGTTTAAACGGGGAGCTGTTTTTT.

The V and J genes are TRBV30 and TRBJ2-7, with TRBD1 as a possible D gene (6 bases). This CDR3 contains 13 residues. V lost 2 bases to trimming and J lost 3 bases, with 11 bases between them. The germline CDR1 and CDR2 sequences are GTSNPN and SVGIG (reference sequence). The CDR3 sequence is CAWSPGASYEQYF. The CDR3 DNA is TGTGCCTGGAGTCCAGGGGCTAGCTACGAGCAGTACTTC.

The V gene is TRBV7-9, the J gene TRBJ2-5, with D possibly TRBD2 on 6 matching bases. In germline, CDR1 is SEHNR, CDR2 FQNEAQ (reference sequence). This CDR3 has 16 residues. Trimming removed 2 bases at V and 1 base at J, with 14 bases between. The CDR3 region is CASSLYAGQPQETQYF. For the CDR3, the DNA is TGTGCCAGCAGCTTATACGCGGGGCAACCCCAAGAGACCCAGTACTTC.

The chain is built from TRBV25-1 and TRBJ1-5, with no clear D. The CDR3 is 13 amino acids. Germline assignment: CDR1 MGHDK and CDR2 SYGVNS. Deletions cut 0 bases from V and 12 bases from J, with 12 bases between. The CDR3 loop is CASSEYSSGLQHF. The DNA of the CDR3 is TGTGCCAGCAGTGAATATTCGAGTGGTCTCCAGCATTTT.

This rearrangement joins TRBV3-1 (or the pseudogene TRBV3-2) to TRBJ1-1; no clear D. This CDR3 spans 12 amino acids. Trimming stripped 1 base from V and 10 bases from J, with 10 bases between. From germline, CDR1 is LGHDT and CDR2 YNNKEL (reference sequence). The CDR3 nucleotides read TGTGCCAGCAGCCAAGGGAATCGAGGAGCTTTCTTT. Its translation: CASSQGNRGAFF.

The sample holds a few counts of this clone. In DNA form, the CDR3 reads TGTGCCAGCAGCTTATGGGGGTCTAGCGGAGGAAGCACAGATACGCAGTATTTT. Its translation: CASSLWGSSGGSTDTQYF. The chain joins TRBV13 to TRBJ2-3, with 7 bases aligning to TRBD2. CDR1 is PRHDT, CDR2 FYEKMQ, per germline (reference sequence). CDR3 size: 18 residues. Losses at the gene ends were 2 bases for V and 0 bases for J; bases not matched to a gene: 11.

The chain couples TRBV30 to TRBJ2-2; perhaps TRBD2 as D (6 bases). The CDR3 covers 15 residues. Germline loops: CDR1 GTSNPN, CDR2 SVGIG (reference sequence). V was shortened by 4 bases and J by 3 bases, with 15 bases between the two germline ends. This CDR3 is CAWIFSGTDTGELFF. DNA for the CDR3: TGTGCCTGGATATTCTCCGGGACTGACACCGGGGAGCTGTTTTTT.

This chain joins TRBV5-1 and TRBJ2-7, with TRBD2 identical over 11 bases. The CDR3 is made up of 17 amino acids. Looked up from germline, CDR1 is SGHRS and CDR2 is YFSETQ. V gave up 3 bases and J gave up 0 bases; unmatched junction bases: 8. CDR3 DNA: TGCGCCAGCAGCTATTACCCTGGACTAGCGGGCTCCTACGAGCAGTACTTC. This codes for CASSYYPGLAGSYEQYF.

The genes are TRBV11-2 and TRBJ2-7, with 12 bases lining up with TRBD2. With 7 bases clipped from V and 3 bases from J, the junction kept 4 bases outside the gene matches. Germline CDR1 is SGHAT and CDR2 is FQNNGV. The CDR3 consists of 14 residues. This CDR3 reads CASTLAGGLYEQYF. In DNA form, the CDR3 reads TGTGCCAGCACCCTAGCGGGGGGGCTCTACGAGCAGTACTTC.

The CDR3 loop reads CASSPGTGAMNTGELFF. CDR3 DNA sequence: TGTGCCAGCAGCCCAGGAACAGGGGCGATGAACACCGGGGAGCTGTTTTTT. The chain joins TRBV5-8 to TRBJ2-2; TRBD1 matches 7 bases. The CDR3 sequence is 17 residues long. V shed 4 bases and J 1 base; nucleotides not matched to a gene: 10. Germline CDR1 and CDR2: SGHTS and YDEGEE.